This T cell receptor beta chain was obtained from a study of metastatic and nonmetastatic thyroid tumors. Before thyroid surgery, none of the patients had received any treatment. The V gene lost 6 bases and the J gene lost 0 bases, with 9 bases spanning the gap. CDR3 length: 14 amino acids. Germline-derived CDR1 and CDR2 are SGHTA and FQGNSA. TCRdb re-called clones via MiXCR from the PCR reads. The repertoire holds roughly 46,000 clones, with under 25% as singletons. V gene TRBV7-2 combines with J gene TRBJ1-3; the D is unclear. The sequence came from a male donor with papillary thyroid cancer or a benign thyroid nodule (not recorded which). Some clones in this sample may be carry-over from other donors' samples. The sequencing sample was made of blood. The CDR3 bases are TGTGCCAGCAGTTCAGGCCTCTCTGGAAACACCATATATTTT. Its translation is CASSSGLSGNTIYF. Based on the CDR3 plus reference TRBV7-2 and TRBJ1-3, the full variable domain is GAGVSQSPSNKVTEKGKDVELRCDPISGHTALYWYRQSLGQGLEFLIYFQGNSAPDKSGLPSDRFSAERTGGSVSTLTIQRTQQEDSAVYLCASSSGLSGNTIYFGEGSWLTVV.